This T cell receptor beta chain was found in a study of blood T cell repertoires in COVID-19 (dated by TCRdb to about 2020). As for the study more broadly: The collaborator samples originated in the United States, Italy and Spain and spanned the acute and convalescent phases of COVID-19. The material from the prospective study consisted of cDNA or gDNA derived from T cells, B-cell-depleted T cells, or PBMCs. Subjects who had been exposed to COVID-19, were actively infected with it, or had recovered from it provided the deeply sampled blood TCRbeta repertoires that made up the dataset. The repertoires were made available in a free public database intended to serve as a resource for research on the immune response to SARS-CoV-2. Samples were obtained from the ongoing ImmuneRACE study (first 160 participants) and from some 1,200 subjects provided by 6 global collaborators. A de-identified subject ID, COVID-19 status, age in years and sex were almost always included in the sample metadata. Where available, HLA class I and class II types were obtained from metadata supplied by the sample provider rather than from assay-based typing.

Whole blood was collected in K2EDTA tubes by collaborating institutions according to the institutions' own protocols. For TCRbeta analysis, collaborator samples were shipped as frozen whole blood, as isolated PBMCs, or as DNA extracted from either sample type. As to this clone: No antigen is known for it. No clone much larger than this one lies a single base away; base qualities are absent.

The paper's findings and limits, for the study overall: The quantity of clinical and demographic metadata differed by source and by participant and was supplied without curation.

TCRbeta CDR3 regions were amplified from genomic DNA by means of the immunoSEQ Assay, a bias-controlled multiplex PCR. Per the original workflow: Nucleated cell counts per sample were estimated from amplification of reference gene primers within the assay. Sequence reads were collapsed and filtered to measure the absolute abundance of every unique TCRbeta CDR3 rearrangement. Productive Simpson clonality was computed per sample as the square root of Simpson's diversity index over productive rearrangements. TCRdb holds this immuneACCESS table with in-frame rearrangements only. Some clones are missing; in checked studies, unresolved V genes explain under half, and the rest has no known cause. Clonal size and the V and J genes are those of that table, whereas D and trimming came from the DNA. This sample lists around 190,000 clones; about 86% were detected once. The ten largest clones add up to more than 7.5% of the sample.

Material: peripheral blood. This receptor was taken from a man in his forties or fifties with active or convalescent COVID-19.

The nucleotides read TGTGCCAGCTCACCCCAGACAGGGTTGAACACTGAAGCTTTCTTT. Its protein reads: CASSPQTGLNTEAFF. The rearrangement combines TRBV18 with TRBJ1-1; the central 7 bases match TRBD1. Ends trimmed: V by 3 bases, J by 0 bases; bases unmatched to a gene: 4. The cysteine opens and the phenylalanine closes a CDR3 of 15 amino acids. The entry retains the CDR3 DNA only, 45 bases that are in frame from base 1. CDR1 is given as KGHSH and CDR2 as LQKENI, both from the germline V gene.